This record covers a single T cell receptor (beta chain). Its specificity is not known. CDR1 is SGHTS and CDR2 is YDEGEE in the germline V gene. V shed 6 bases and J shed 6 bases, with 21 bases lying between them. This CDR3 is built from 15 residues. The data originate from a study of cytomegalovirus exposure and HLA in healthy donors. As for the study in general: Genotyping of roughly 400 donors showed that 65% to 90% belonged to the Caucasian-associated ancestry cluster. Overall study findings and caveats: The availability of immune exposure information extended only to CMV serostatus. Donors belonging to an Asian-associated ancestry cluster reportedly showed fewer N-insertions in productive TCRs than the roughly 680-donor mean, according to what a later analysis found.

The PCR made use of 60 Vbeta and 13 Jbeta primers. Source study methods: In a later analysis, the count reached some 88 million unique TCR beta chains, with around 11 million shared. Repertoires were generated with immunoSEQ multiplex PCR, while TCRdb's copy carries only in-frame clones and drops some. V and J calls and clone size are those listed in that table; D and trimming were worked out from the DNA. The sample has 100,000 or so clones; 75% to 85% are singletons. Sequenced material: PBMCs. The chain has TRBV5-8 and TRBJ1-2; a possible D gene is TRBD1 (6 bases). The sequence was collected from a young man in good health and CMV-seronegative. The DNA for the CDR3 is TGTGCCAGCACACCAAGGGGACACCGGATGAATGGCTACACCTTC. Its protein product is CASTPRGHRMNGYTF.